Listed below are T cell receptor beta chains from one sample, sequenced in a study of vaccination and CD4 T cells after COVID-19. Antigens of these TCRs are unknown. TCRdb reprocessed the PCR reads with MiXCR, giving one entry per CDR3 protein. This table holds over 8,500 distinct CDR3 sequences, 70% found once. Sequenced sample: CD4+ T cells from blood, cultured in vitro. The origin of the receptors is a human donor who had recovered from COVID-19. Each CDR3 is given with its conserved first and last residue. A D gene is named only where the DNA matches it firmly. The listing skips clone size in some rows; elsewhere it reads once, few, many or a size class.

j_call clone_size v_call d_call cdr3_aa cdr3_nt
TRBJ1-2 - TRBV27 - CASSTLVGYGYTF TGTGCCAGCAGCACCCTAGTAGGCTATGGCTACACCTTC
TRBJ2-1 - TRBV6-4 - CASSLQSYNEQFF TGTGCCAGCAGTTTACAGTCCTACAATGAGCAGTTCTTC
TRBJ2-5 - TRBV7-2 - CASSLTGREETQYF TGTGCCAGCAGCTTAACAGGGAGGGAAGAGACCCAGTACTTC
TRBJ1-2 - TRBV7-9 - CASSSTALNYGYTF TGTGCCAGCAGCTCGACAGCACTTAACTATGGCTACACCTTC
TRBJ1-2 - TRBV5-1 - CASTNQTSMYLCASQLGRVYGYTF -
TRBJ2-1 few TRBV7-2 - CASRLLGGQFF TGTGCCAGCAGACTACTGGGTGGGCAGTTCTTC
TRBJ1-6 - TRBV27 - CASSRKGDSPLHF TGTGCCAGCAGCCGAAAGGGGGATTCACCCCTCCACTTT
TRBJ1-5 medium-sized TRBV2 - CASTAEAGQYNQPQHF TGTGCCAGCACCGCCGAGGCGGGGCAGTACAATCAGCCCCAGCATTTT
TRBJ1-5 - TRBV28 - CASSSQTRPGAAQHF TGTGCCAGCAGTTCTCAAACCCGACCAGGGGCCGCCCAGCATTTT
TRBJ1-2 - TRBV20-1 - CSAAGVNYGYTF TGCAGTGCTGCCGGGGTCAACTATGGCTACACCTTC
TRBJ1-6 - TRBV20-1 - CSARARGSRNSPLHF TGCAGTGCTCGGGCCCGGGGTAGCCGGAATTCACCCCTCCACTTT
TRBJ1-6 once TRBV2 - CASSEAAYFTLHF TGTGCCAGCAGTGAAGCCGCCTACTTCACCCTCCACTTT
TRBJ2-7 - TRBV5-6 - CASSLAGPDYEQYF TGTGCCAGCAGCTTGGCTGGACCGGACTACGAGCAGTACTTC
TRBJ1-5 - TRBV27 TRBD1 CASSRGQGNQPQHF TGTGCCAGCAGTCGAGGACAGGGCAATCAGCCCCAGCATTTT
TRBJ2-6 - TRBV20-1 TRBD1 CSASGLGGAGANVLTF TGCAGTGCTAGTGGGTTAGGGGGCGCTGGGGCCAACGTCCTGACTTTC
TRBJ1-5 few TRBV20-1 - CSARTVNQPQHF TGCAGTGCTAGGACAGTCAATCAGCCCCAGCATTTT
TRBJ1-4 few TRBV20-1 - CSARGGTGMNEKLFF TGCAGTGCTAGAGGCGGTACGGGAATGAATGAAAAACTGTTTTTT
TRBJ1-5 - TRBV20-1 - CSARVGSFSNQPQHF TGCAGTGCTAGAGTTGGGTCTTTTAGCAATCAGCCCCAGCATTTT
TRBJ2-3 - TRBV6-1 - CASSLEAPDTQYF TGTGCCAGCAGCCTCGAGGCGCCCGATACGCAGTATTTT
TRBJ1-5 - TRBV6-2/TRBV6-3 TRBD1 CASSYTGARNQPQHF TGTGCCAGCAGTTATACAGGGGCTCGTAATCAGCCCCAGCATTTT
TRBJ1-5 - TRBV6-1 TRBD1 CASRVDRGSNQPQHF TGTGCCAGCAGAGTCGACAGGGGGAGCAATCAGCCCCAGCATTTT
TRBJ2-7 - TRBV29-1 TRBD2 CSVWTSGIPEQYF TGCAGCGTTTGGACTAGCGGGATACCCGAGCAGTACTTC
TRBJ2-3 - TRBV20-1 TRBD1 CSARGQITDTQYF TGCAGTGCTAGGGGACAGATTACAGATACGCAGTATTTT
TRBJ1-6 - TRBV7-3 TRBD1 CASSAQTGEGSPLHF TGTGCCAGCAGTGCCCAGACAGGGGAGGGTTCACCCCTCCACTTT
TRBJ2-3 - TRBV27 TRBD2 CASRPQRGLNTDTQYF TGTGCCAGCAGACCCCAGAGGGGACTAAACACAGATACGCAGTATTTT
TRBJ2-1 - TRBV6-5 - CASSYRRIGGSWFF TGTGCCAGCAGTTACCGGCGAATTGGAGGGTCATGGTTCTTC
TRBJ2-3 - TRBV20-1 - CSGPRAGADTQYF TGCAGTGGTCCCAGGGCTGGGGCAGATACGCAGTATTTT
TRBJ1-1 once TRBV6-1 - CASSPGTSNTEAFF TGTGCCAGCAGCCCTGGGACATCGAACACTGAAGCTTTCTTT
TRBJ2-7 - TRBV30 - CAWSGPATGGNSYEQYF TGTGCCTGGAGTGGTCCTGCAACGGGTGGTAACTCCTACGAGCAGTACTTC
TRBJ2-5 - TRBV19 TRBD1 CASRPGGQGGETQYF TGTGCCAGTAGACCTGGGGGACAGGGGGGCGAGACCCAGTACTTC
TRBJ1-2 - TRBV20-1 - CSAGFSGGGSGGYTF TGCAGTGCTGGATTTTCGGGGGGTGGATCGGGAGGCTACACCTTC
TRBJ1-5 - TRBV28 TRBD1 CASSPTGASNQPQHF TGTGCCAGCAGCCCGACAGGGGCCAGCAATCAGCCCCAGCATTTT
TRBJ1-6 - TRBV7-2 - CASSPPGITAGNNSPLHF TGTGCCAGCAGCCCCCCTGGAATTACAGCCGGAAATAATTCACCCCTCCACTTT
TRBJ2-5 - TRBV6-2/TRBV6-3 - CASSIPGAKRETQYF TGTGCCAGCAGTATACCAGGGGCCAAACGAGAGACCCAGTACTTC
TRBJ1-2 - TRBV7-2 - CASRRGTPDNYGYTF TGTGCCAGCAGGCGAGGGACACCCGATAACTATGGCTACACCTTC
TRBJ2-5 - TRBV12-2 - CASRLAGGRREEQETQYF TGTGCAAGTCGCTTAGCGGGGGGACGGCGGGAGGAACAAGAGACCCAGTACTTC
TRBJ2-1 - TRBV20-1 - CSAVDIRNNEQFF TGCAGTGCCGTAGACATACGTAACAATGAGCAGTTCTTC
TRBJ1-2 - TRBV7-2 - CASSTVGKSLLENGYTF TGTGCCAGCAGCACCGTGGGGAAGTCCCTACTAGAGAATGGCTACACCTTC
TRBJ1-2 - TRBV6-2/TRBV6-3 - CASSSTRQNPYTF TGTGCCAGCAGTTCTACAAGACAGAATCCCTACACCTTC
TRBJ1-1 once TRBV7-9 - CASSLGGSAEAFF TGTGCCAGCAGCTTAGGGGGTTCGGCTGAAGCTTTCTTT
TRBJ1-2 - TRBV7-9 TRBD1 CASSFGTDYGYTF TGTGCCAGCAGCTTCGGGACAGACTATGGCTACACCTTC
TRBJ1-5 - TRBV6-1 TRBD1 CASRGGGGFRQPQHF TGTGCCAGCAGAGGGGGAGGGGGCTTTCGCCAGCCCCAGCATTTT
TRBJ2-1 - TRBV7-2 - CASSPNREGRHNEQFF TGTGCCAGCAGCCCAAACCGGGAAGGGCGTCACAATGAGCAGTTCTTC
TRBJ2-5 medium-sized TRBV5-5 - CASSPGHGGEETQYF TGTGCCAGCAGCCCCGGACACGGCGGAGAAGAGACCCAGTACTTC
TRBJ2-7 - TRBV7-2 - CASSFAPSGMYEQYF TGTGCCAGCAGCTTCGCCCCCTCGGGAATGTACGAGCAGTACTTC
TRBJ2-7 - TRBV6-1 TRBD2 CASRGLAGSYEQYF TGTGCCAGCAGGGGACTAGCGGGATCCTACGAGCAGTACTTC
TRBJ2-7 - TRBV28 - CVSRGLRFGEQYF TGTGTCAGCAGGGGTTTAAGGTTCGGTGAGCAGTACTTC
TRBJ1-6 medium-sized TRBV2 - CASSERGPLNSPLHF TGTGCCAGCAGTGAACGGGGACCGCTGAATTCACCCCTCCACTTT